The 21 T cell receptor beta chains given below trace back to one sample, sequenced in a study of technical replicates of blood from a few donors. Only in-frame clones appear in the TCRdb table, and some are missing; sequencing was by immunoSEQ multiplex PCR. The table has some 70,000 clones, roughly 90% seen once. Sequencing used PBMCs. The receptors derive from a human donor in good health. Some clones in this sample may be carry-over from other donors' samples.

V is TRBV4-3 and J is TRBJ1-1, with 8 bases matching TRBD1. CDR1 and CDR2 (germline): LGHNA, YSLEER. This CDR3 contains 16 residues. Trimming took 1 base from V and 0 from J; bases not matched to a gene: 4. This chain's CDR3 is CASSQVTGVMNTEAFF. CDR3 bases: TGCGCCAGCAGCCAAGTGACAGGGGTTATGAACACTGAAGCTTTCTTT.

The rearrangement joins TRBV5-1 to TRBJ1-1; TRBD1 aligns across 10 bases. CDR1 is SGHRS and CDR2 is YFSETQ in the germline V gene. J lost 4 bases, V lost 4 bases, and 4 bases had no gene match. The CDR3 runs 14 residues. The CDR3 loop reads CASSATGGSTEAFF. CDR3 DNA sequence: TGCGCCAGCAGCGCGACAGGGGGCTCCACTGAAGCTTTCTTT.

This clone occurred many times. The CDR3 is CASSYTRTGGNSGELFF. CDR3 coding DNA: TGCGCCAGCAGCTATACTAGGACAGGGGGCAATTCCGGGGAGCTGTTTTTT. The V gene is TRBV5-1, the J gene TRBJ2-2; 11 bases map to TRBD1. The germline V gene has CDR1 SGHRS and CDR2 YFSETQ. The CDR3 runs to 17 residues. V lost 3 bases to trimming and J lost 6 bases; unmatched junction nucleotides: 10.

V usage is TRBV5-6 and J usage is TRBJ2-7; 7 nucleotides align to TRBD1. The germline CDR1 and CDR2 sequences are SGHDT and YYEEEE. Germline trimming cut 2 bases from V and 6 bases from J; bases unmatched to any gene: 2. This CDR3 contains 12 residues. The CDR3 region is CASSFDRVEQYF. The CDR3 coding sequence is TGTGCCAGCAGCTTTGACAGGGTCGAGCAGTACTTC.

The chain employs TRBV5-8 and TRBJ1-2; TRBD1 matches 10 bases. The CDR3 consists of 15 residues. Germline CDR1 SGHTS, CDR2 YDEGEE. Unmatched junction bases numbered 7, after V lost 4 bases and J lost 4 bases. The CDR3 region is CASSRGQGIGYGYTF. CDR3 sequence (DNA): TGTGCCAGCAGCAGGGGACAGGGGATCGGCTATGGCTACACCTTC.

The genes are TRBV7-9 and TRBJ2-7; a possible D gene is TRBD1 (6 bases). CDR1 is SEHNR and CDR2 is FQNEAQ in the germline V gene (reference sequence). Trimming took 3 bases from V and 1 from J, leaving 10 bases between them. The CDR3 totals 14 residues. The CDR3 DNA sequence: TGTGCCAGCAGCTTCCCAGGGGTTTCCTACGAGCAGTACTTC. Encoded protein: CASSFPGVSYEQYF. The entire variable domain, with the rest obtained from reference TRBV7-9 and TRBJ2-7, is as follows: DTGVSQNPRHKITKRGQNVTFRCDPISEHNRLYWYRQTLGQGPEFLTYFQNEAQLEKSRLLSDRFSAERPKGSFSTLEIQRTEQGDSAMYLCASSFPGVSYEQYFGPGTRLTVT.

The V gene is TRBV7-6, the J gene TRBJ2-7, with 8 bases fitting TRBD2. The CDR3 is 14 amino acids. CDR1 is SGHVS and CDR2 is FNYEAQ in the germline V gene. The V gene end was trimmed by 4 bases and the J gene end by 3 bases; junction bases not matched to a gene: 5. CDR3 sequence: CASSSPGLDYEQYF. CDR3 nucleotide sequence: TGTGCCAGCAGCTCGCCGGGACTAGACTACGAGCAGTACTTC.

The CDR3 DNA sequence: TGTGCCAGCAGATCTCGGGAGAGCACCTACAATGAGCAGTTCTTC. It is translated as CASRSRESTYNEQFF. The genes are TRBV2 and TRBJ2-1, with a possible D match to TRBD2 (6 bases). Looked up from germline, CDR1 is SNHLY and CDR2 is FYNNEI. V was pared by 6 bases and J by 2 bases, with 14 bases between. The CDR3 extends over 15 amino acids. The full variable domain, completed using reference TRBV2 and TRBJ2-1, is EPEVTQTPSHQVTQMGQEVILRCVPISNHLYFYWYRQILGQKVEFLVSFYNNEISEKSEIFDDQFSVERPDGSNFTLKIRSTKLEDSAMYFCASRSRESTYNEQFFGPGTRLTVL.

The chain recombines TRBV14 with TRBJ2-1; TRBD1 is a possible D gene (6 bases). Trimming stripped 4 bases from V and 8 bases from J, with 18 bases between. This CDR3 comprises 15 residues. Per germline, CDR1 SGHDN and CDR2 FVKESK. CDR3 loop: CASSLHRDISHEQFF. The CDR3 DNA sequence: TGTGCCAGCAGCCTGCACAGGGATATCTCTCATGAGCAGTTCTTC.

The V gene is TRBV7-2, the J gene TRBJ2-7, with 10 bases matching TRBD2. CDR1 is SGHTA and CDR2 is FQGNSA in the germline V gene. This CDR3 contains 14 residues. V shed 5 bases, J shed 9 bases, and the junction held 10 bases outside the gene matches. The chain's CDR3 is CASSGAGGGPLQYF. The CDR3 coding sequence is TGTGCCAGCAGCGGAGCGGGGGGGGGCCCCCTGCAGTACTTC.

Written as DNA, the CDR3 is TGTGCCAGCAGCTTTCCCGGGACTCCTGAATTAAGAGGCTACACCTTC. Its protein is CASSFPGTPELRGYTF. The V call is TRBV5-4, the J call TRBJ1-2; maybe TRBD1 (5 bases). The CDR3 consists of 16 residues. The germline CDR1 and CDR2 sequences are SGHNT and YYREEE (reference sequence). Trimming stripped 2 bases from V and 8 bases from J, with 22 bases between.

V usage is TRBV11-3 and J usage is TRBJ2-1; TRBD2 matches 10 bases. This CDR3 spans 18 amino acids. Germline loops: CDR1 SGHNT, CDR2 YENEEA. V shed 1 base and J 4 bases; nucleotides not matched to a gene: 10. The CDR3 DNA sequence: TGTGCCAGCAGCTTAGGGACTAGCGGAGGAGGTACGTACAATGAGCAGTTCTTC. It encodes CASSLGTSGGGTYNEQFF.

V gene TRBV2 combines with J gene TRBJ1-5; D perhaps matches TRBD1 (6 bases). Trimming shortened V by 11 bases and J by 2 bases, and 16 bases separated the two germline ends. Germline-derived CDR1 and CDR2 are SNHLY and FYNNEI. The CDR3 runs 14 residues. CDR3 nucleotide sequence: TGTGCCTGCACAGGGAAGTCGGGCAATCAGCCCCAGCATTTT. Amino acid sequence: CACTGKSGNQPQHF. The full variable domain, with the rest looked up from reference TRBV2 and TRBJ1-5, is EPEVTQTPSHQVTQMGQEVILRCVPISNHLYFYWYRQILGQKVEFLVSFYNNEISEKSEIFDDQFSVERPDGSNFTLKIRSTKLEDSAMYFCACTGKSGNQPQHFGDGTRLSIL.

The count of this clone is one. The genes are TRBV20-1 and TRBJ2-1; TRBD2 is a possible D gene (5 bases). CDR3 length: 11 amino acids. Germline CDR1 DFQATT, CDR2 SNEGSKA (reference sequence). V shed 5 bases and J shed 9 bases, with 11 bases lying between them. Here the CDR3 reads CSASAAPEQFF. In nucleotides, the CDR3 is TGCAGTGCTTCAGCGGCCCCTGAGCAGTTCTTC.

The chain recombines TRBV5-1 with TRBJ1-2; 9 bases are a match to TRBD1. The junction had 7 bases not matched to a gene; V was cut back by 0 bases and J by 7 bases. The CDR3 consists of 15 residues. In germline, CDR1 is SGHRS, CDR2 YFSETQ. The CDR3 is CASSLAGQGVGGYTF. CDR3 in DNA: TGCGCCAGCAGCTTGGCGGGACAGGGAGTCGGTGGCTACACCTTC.

This sequence joins TRBV18 and TRBJ1-1, with TRBD1 matching over 7 bases. This CDR3 spans 13 amino acids. Trimming removed 3 bases from V and 3 bases from J; junction bases left unmatched: 1. The V gene's germline CDR1 is KGHSH and CDR2 LQKENI. The CDR3 reads CASSPQGDTEAFF. The CDR3 nucleotides are TGTGCCAGCTCACCCCAGGGGGACACTGAAGCTTTCTTT.

This clone has a single count. This chain uses TRBV9 with TRBJ2-5; D possibly corresponds to TRBD1 (6 bases). The CDR3 spans 14 residues. V lost 4 bases, J lost 2 bases, and 12 bases lay in between. Germline V CDR1 and CDR2: SGDLS, YYNGEE. The CDR3 here is CASSTQGFQETQYF. The DNA for the CDR3 is TGTGCCAGCAGCACACAGGGTTTTCAAGAGACCCAGTACTTC.

The chain recombines TRBV29-1 with TRBJ2-5; TRBD1 matches at 12 bases. The germline gives CDR1 SQVTM, CDR2 ANQGSEA. The CDR3 consists of 15 residues. With V trimmed by 3 bases and J by 5 bases, 7 bases remained unmatched. The CDR3 DNA follows: TGCAGCGTTGAGGGGGACAGGGGGCCCACTGAGACCCAGTACTTC. Amino acid sequence: CSVEGDRGPTETQYF.

The rearrangement joins TRBV30 to TRBJ1-2; D remains unclear. Trimming shortened V by 5 bases and J by 5 bases, and 12 bases separated the two germline ends. Germline-derived CDR1 and CDR2 are GTSNPN and SVGIG (reference sequence). CDR3 length equals 12 residues. The CDR3 protein is CAWATPEYGYTF. CDR3 in DNA: TGTGCCTGGGCGACCCCGGAGTATGGCTACACCTTC.

V usage is TRBV7-9 and J usage is TRBJ2-2; TRBD2 matches 13 bases. Germline V lookup: CDR1 SEHNR, CDR2 FQNEAQ (reference sequence). The CDR3 is 17 amino acids. The trim removed 1 base at V and 6 bases at J, leaving 5 bases unmatched. The CDR3 coding sequence is TGTGCCAGCAGCTTAGGGGCCGGGACTAGCGGGGCCGGGGAGCTGTTTTTT. It is translated as CASSLGAGTSGAGELFF.

The rearrangement uses TRBV7-9 and TRBJ2-5, with TRBD1 matching over 7 bases. The germline CDR1 and CDR2 sequences are SEHNR and FQNEAQ (reference sequence). V dropped 2 bases and J dropped 4; count of bases not matched to a gene: 10. The CDR3 runs 16 residues. The CDR3 DNA reads as TGTGCCAGCAGCTTATTATGGAAATCAGGGGGAGAGACCCAGTACTTC. This sequence encodes CASSLLWKSGGETQYF.